Below, 12 T cell receptor beta chains from the same sample are listed, as sequenced in a study of human CD4 T cells and Enterobacteriaceae. Data came from immunoSEQ multiplex PCR; TCRdb stores just in-frame clones and leaves some out. The table shows approximately 250 clones, with roughly 40% occurring only once. FACS sorting after 6-7 days collected CFSE-low CD25+ ICOS+ proliferating activated T cells. At a 2:1 ratio, CFSE-labeled memory CD4+ T cells were cultured with irradiated autologous monocytes pulsed with antigen. Memory CD4+ T cells were sorted as all CD4+ cells except CD45RA+CCR7+CD95- naive cells, over 95% pure. The sample taken for sequencing was bacteria-reactive CD4+ T cells grown in culture. Specified subset: CFSE-low proliferating memory CD4 T cells sorted after in vitro stimulation with a heat-inactivated bacterium or M. tuberculosis lysate. These TCRs come from a human donor in good health.

Notes on this clone: This likely came from a read error, as a far larger clone is one base away. The CDR3 spells CASRLGAGGRETQYF. The CDR3 DNA reads as TGTGCCAGCCGCTTGGGGGCGGGGGGGCGAGAGACCCAGTACTTC. This chain links TRBV11-2 with TRBJ2-5; 9 bases are a match to TRBD2. The CDR3 sequence is 15 residues long. Germline CDR1 is SGHAT and CDR2 is FQNNGV.

The V and J genes are TRBV28 and TRBJ2-1, with D hard to call. V was cut by 5 bases and J by 2 bases, with 22 bases left in between. The germline CDR1 and CDR2 sequences are MDHEN and SYDVKM. CDR3 length equals 18 residues. CDR3 sequence reads: CASSEYGYSPGTYNEQFF. CDR3 coding DNA: TGTGCCAGCAGTGAATATGGGTATAGCCCTGGGACCTACAATGAGCAGTTCTTC.

The chain is built from TRBV6-4 and TRBJ2-7; 9 bases fit TRBD2. Germline-derived CDR1 and CDR2 are MRHNA and SNTAGT. Unmatched junction bases numbered 13, after V lost 11 bases and J lost 2 bases. This CDR3 is 15 amino acids long. The CDR3 nucleotides are TGTGCCTCCCACAGCGGGGGGCCTACAACCTACGAGCAGTACTTC. Encoded protein: CASHSGGPTTYEQYF.

By proportion, this clone is large. The chain links TRBV5-3 to TRBJ1-2, with 7 positions matching TRBD1. TRBV5-3 is assigned to the ORF class and has an uncertain function. This CDR3 spans 16 amino acids. Germline trimming cut 4 bases from V and 8 bases from J; bases unmatched to any gene: 17. The CDR3 sequence: CARSSGQVPLWRGYTF. CDR3 nucleotide sequence: TGTGCCAGAAGCAGCGGACAGGTCCCTCTCTGGAGAGGCTACACCTTC.

This clone was found once. The V gene is TRBV5-1, the J gene TRBJ1-1; perhaps TRBD1 as D (5 bases). Per germline, CDR1 SGHRS and CDR2 YFSETQ. The CDR3 spans 15 residues. V was cut by 0 bases and J by 1 base, with 10 bases left in between. CDR3 coding DNA: TGCGCCAGCAGCTTGGCAGCAGGGACGAACACTGAAGCTTTCTTT. As protein: CASSLAAGTNTEAFF.

There are a few counts of this clone. A far larger clone is a single base away, which makes a read error likely. Other DNA sequences of this sample code for an identical CDR3. The rearrangement uses TRBV11-2 and TRBJ2-5; 9 bases align to TRBD2. V dropped 5 bases and J dropped 4; count of bases not matched to a gene: 8. Germline CDR1 reads SGHAT; CDR2 reads FQNNGV. The CDR3 is 15 residues long. The chain's CDR3 is CASSVGAGGRETQYF. As DNA, the CDR3 is TGTGCCAGCAGCGTTGGGGCGGGGGGGCGAGAGACCCAGTACTTC.

The rearrangement joins TRBV21-1 to TRBJ2-1; the DNA was not used to check the table's D call, TRBD1. TRBV21-1 is assigned pseudogene status. CDR3 size: 23 residues. This chain's CDR3 is CASITTGEKTGTGDDDSRNEQFF. The CDR3 coding sequence is TGTGCCAGCATTACGACTGGGGAGAAAACCGGGACAGGCGATGATGATTCTCGCAATGAGCAGTTCTTC.

The J gene is TRBJ1-4, the V gene TRBV19; the D gene is possibly TRBD1 (5 bases). The V end was cut by 5 bases, the J end by 8 bases, with 15 bases between. The CDR3 totals 14 residues. Germline assignment: CDR1 LNHDA and CDR2 SQIVND (reference sequence). The CDR3 DNA reads as TGTGCCAGTAGTTCACCGGGGGAAACGGAAAAACTGTTTTTT. It translates to CASSSPGETEKLFF.

This clone was seen only a few times. The V and J genes are TRBV2 and TRBJ1-2; maybe TRBD1 (6 bases). Germline V CDR1 and CDR2: SNHLY, FYNNEI. Trimming pared 3 bases from V and 4 bases from J, leaving 9 bases between. The CDR3 extends over 13 amino acids. CDR3 sequence: CASSERQVYGYTF. Here the CDR3 DNA reads TGTGCCAGCAGTGAGCGACAGGTCTATGGCTACACCTTC.

This clone was picked up a small number of times. This rearrangement joins TRBV6-4 to TRBJ2-1; 10 bases are a match to TRBD2. V lost 3 bases, J lost 6 bases, and 5 bases stayed unmatched. This CDR3 region has 15 residues. Germline V CDR1 and CDR2: MRHNA, SNTAGT. The CDR3: CASSETASGSNEQFF. The CDR3 bases are TGTGCCAGCAGTGAAACGGCTAGCGGGAGCAATGAGCAGTTCTTC.

Note on this clone: Relative to the germline gene, one junction end is altered; a read error may explain this. This chain joins TRBV11-2 and TRBJ2-4; TRBD2 matches 11 bases. Germline-derived CDR1 and CDR2 are SGHAT and FQNNGV. CDR3 length equals 14 residues. CDR3 coding DNA: TGTGCCAGCAGCCCCGGGATAGCGGGGGGGCCACTGGACTTC. Protein: CASSPGIAGGPLDF.

V gene TRBV6-1 combines with J gene TRBJ2-3; D gene unclear. Germline V gives CDR1 MNHNS, CDR2 SASEGT. The CDR3 consists of 14 residues. V lost 4 bases to trimming and J lost 1 base, with 9 bases between them. In DNA, the CDR3 is TGTGCCAGCAGTGTAAGGGCCCGCACAGATACGCAGTATTTT. It encodes CASSVRARTDTQYF.